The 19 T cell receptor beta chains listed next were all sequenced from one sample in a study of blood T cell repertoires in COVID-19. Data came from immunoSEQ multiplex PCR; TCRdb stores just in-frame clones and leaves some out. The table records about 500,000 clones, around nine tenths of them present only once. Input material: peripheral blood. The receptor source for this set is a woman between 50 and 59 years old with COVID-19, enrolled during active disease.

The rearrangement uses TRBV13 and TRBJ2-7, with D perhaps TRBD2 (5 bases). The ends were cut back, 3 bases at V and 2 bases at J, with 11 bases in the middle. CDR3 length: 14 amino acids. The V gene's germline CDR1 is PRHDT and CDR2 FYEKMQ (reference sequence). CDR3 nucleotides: TGTGCCAGCAGCTTCGGGATATTAGCCTACGAGCAGTACTTC. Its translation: CASSFGILAYEQYF.

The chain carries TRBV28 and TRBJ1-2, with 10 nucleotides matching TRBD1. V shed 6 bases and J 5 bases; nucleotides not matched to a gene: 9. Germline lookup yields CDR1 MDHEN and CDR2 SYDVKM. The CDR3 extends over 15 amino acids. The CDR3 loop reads CASRAGTGATYGYTF. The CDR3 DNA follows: TGTGCCAGCAGGGCCGGGACAGGGGCTACGTATGGCTACACCTTC.

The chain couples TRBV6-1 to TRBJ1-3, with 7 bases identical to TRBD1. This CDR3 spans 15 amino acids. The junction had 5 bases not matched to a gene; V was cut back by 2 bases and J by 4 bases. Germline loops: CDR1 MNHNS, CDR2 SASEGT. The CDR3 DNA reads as TGTGCCAGCAGTGAACGACAGGGCCAAGGAAACACCATATATTTT. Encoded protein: CASSERQGQGNTIYF.

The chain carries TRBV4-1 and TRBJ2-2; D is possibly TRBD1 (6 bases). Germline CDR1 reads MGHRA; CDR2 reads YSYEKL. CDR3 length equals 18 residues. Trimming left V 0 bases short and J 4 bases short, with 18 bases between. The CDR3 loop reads CASSQDLEVTGPTGELFF. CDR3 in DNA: TGCGCCAGCAGCCAAGATCTAGAGGTGACAGGACCCACCGGGGAGCTGTTTTTT.

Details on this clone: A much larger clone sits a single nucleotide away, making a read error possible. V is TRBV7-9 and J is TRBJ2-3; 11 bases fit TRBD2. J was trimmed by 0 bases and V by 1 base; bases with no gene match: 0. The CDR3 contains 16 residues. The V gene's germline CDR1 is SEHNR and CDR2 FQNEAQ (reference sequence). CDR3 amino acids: CASSLGLAGSTDTQYF. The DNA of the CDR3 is TGTGCCAGCAGCTTAGGACTAGCGGGGAGCACAGATACGCAGTATTTT. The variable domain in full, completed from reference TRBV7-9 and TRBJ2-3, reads DTGVSQNPRHKITKRGQNVTFRCDPISEHNRLYWYRQTLGQGPEFLTYFQNEAQLEKSRLLSDRFSAERPKGSFSTLEIQRTEQGDSAMYLCASSLGLAGSTDTQYFGPGTRLTVL.

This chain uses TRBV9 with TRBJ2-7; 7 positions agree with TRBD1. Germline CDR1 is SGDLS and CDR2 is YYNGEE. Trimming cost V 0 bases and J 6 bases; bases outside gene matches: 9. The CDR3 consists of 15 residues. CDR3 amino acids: CASSVGGGAMTEQYF. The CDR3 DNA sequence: TGTGCCAGCAGCGTAGGAGGGGGCGCCATGACCGAGCAGTACTTC. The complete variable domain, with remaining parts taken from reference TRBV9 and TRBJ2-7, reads DSGVTQTPKHLITATGQRVTLRCSPRSGDLSVYWYQQSLDQGLQFLIQYYNGEERAKGNILERFSAQQFPDLHSELNLSSLELGDSALYFCASSVGGGAMTEQYFGPGTRLTVT.

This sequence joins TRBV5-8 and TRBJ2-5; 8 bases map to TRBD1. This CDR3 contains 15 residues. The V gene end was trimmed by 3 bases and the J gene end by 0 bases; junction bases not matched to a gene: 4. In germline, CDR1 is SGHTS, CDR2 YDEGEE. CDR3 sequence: CASSSAGGHQETQYF. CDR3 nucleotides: TGTGCCAGCAGCTCAGCAGGGGGCCACCAAGAGACCCAGTACTTC.

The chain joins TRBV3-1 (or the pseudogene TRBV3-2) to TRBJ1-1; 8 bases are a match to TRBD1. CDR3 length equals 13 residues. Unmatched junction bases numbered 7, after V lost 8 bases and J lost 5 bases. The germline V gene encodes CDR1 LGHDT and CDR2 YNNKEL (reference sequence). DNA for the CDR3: TGTGCCAGCCGGGAGCAGGGGGCAACTGAAGCTTTCTTT. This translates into CASREQGATEAFF.

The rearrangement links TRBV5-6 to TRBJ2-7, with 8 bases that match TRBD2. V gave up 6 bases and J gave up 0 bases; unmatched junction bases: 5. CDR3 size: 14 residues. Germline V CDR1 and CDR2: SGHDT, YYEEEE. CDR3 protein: CASTARGVSYEQYF. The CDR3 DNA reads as TGTGCCAGCACCGCGCGGGGGGTCTCCTACGAGCAGTACTTC. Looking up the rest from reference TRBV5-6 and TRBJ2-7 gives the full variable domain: DAGVTQSPTHLIKTRGQQVTLRCSPKSGHDTVSWYQQALGQGPQFIFQYYEEEERQRGNFPDRFSGHQFPNYSSELNVNALLLGDSALYLCASTARGVSYEQYFGPGTRLTVT.

The CDR3 sequence is CASSVGRTGTAELFF. CDR3 coding DNA: TGTGCCAGCAGCGTCGGACGGACAGGGACCGCGGAACTGTTTTTT. The rearrangement joins TRBV9 to TRBJ1-4; 8 nucleotides line up with TRBD1. The CDR3 is made up of 15 amino acids. The J segment lost 12 bases and the V segment lost 2 bases, leaving 12 bases of the junction unmatched. Per germline, CDR1 SGDLS and CDR2 YYNGEE.

For the CDR3, the DNA is TGTGCCAGCAGTGAGGGCAGTTCGCGCAATCAGCCCCAGCATTTT. This codes for CASSEGSSRNQPQHF. The chain couples TRBV6-1 to TRBJ1-5, with D hard to call. The CDR3 runs to 15 residues. CDR1 and CDR2 from the germline V gene are MNHNS and SASEGT. The V gene lost 3 bases and the J gene lost 2 bases, with 11 bases spanning the gap.

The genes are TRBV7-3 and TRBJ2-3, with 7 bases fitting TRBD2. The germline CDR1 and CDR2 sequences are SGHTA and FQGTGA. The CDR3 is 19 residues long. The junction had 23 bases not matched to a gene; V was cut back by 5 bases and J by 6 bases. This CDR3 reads CASSPGRVRAAGIRDTQYF. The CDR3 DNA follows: TGTGCCAGCAGCCCTGGGCGGGTGCGAGCAGCGGGGATTCGGGATACGCAGTATTTT.

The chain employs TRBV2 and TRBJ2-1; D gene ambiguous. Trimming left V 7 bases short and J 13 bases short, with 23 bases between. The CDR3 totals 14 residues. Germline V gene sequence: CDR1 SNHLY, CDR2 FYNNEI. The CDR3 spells CASTQPAEHQRQFF. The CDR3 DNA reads TGTGCCAGCACCCAACCCGCGGAACACCAGCGTCAGTTCTTC.

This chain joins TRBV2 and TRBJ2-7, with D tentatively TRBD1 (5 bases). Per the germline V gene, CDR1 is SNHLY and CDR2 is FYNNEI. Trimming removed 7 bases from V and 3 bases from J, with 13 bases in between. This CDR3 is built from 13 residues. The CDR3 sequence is CASTQDISYEQYF. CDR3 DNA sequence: TGTGCCAGCACCCAGGACATCAGCTACGAGCAGTACTTC.

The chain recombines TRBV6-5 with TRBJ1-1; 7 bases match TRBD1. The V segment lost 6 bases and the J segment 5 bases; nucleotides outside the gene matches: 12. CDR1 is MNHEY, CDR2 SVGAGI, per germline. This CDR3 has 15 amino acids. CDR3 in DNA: TGTGCCAGCAGCCCCCGACAGGGTGGGGCGACTGAAGCTTTCTTT. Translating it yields CASSPRQGGATEAFF.

The DNA for the CDR3 is TGTGCCAGCGGCTGGGGGGATCGATCACCCCTCCACTTT. Translating gives CASGWGDRSPLHF. The rearrangement joins TRBV7-9 to TRBJ1-6; the D gene is possibly TRBD1 (5 bases). The CDR3 runs to 13 residues. V lost 8 bases, J lost 10 bases, and 15 bases lay in between. Germline-derived CDR1 and CDR2 are SEHNR and FQNEAQ (reference sequence).

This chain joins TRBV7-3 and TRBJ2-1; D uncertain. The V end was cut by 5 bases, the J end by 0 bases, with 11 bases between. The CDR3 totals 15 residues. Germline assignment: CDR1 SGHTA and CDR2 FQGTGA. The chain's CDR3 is CASSPSMSSYNEQFF. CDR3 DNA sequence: TGTGCCAGCAGCCCGTCCATGAGCTCCTACAATGAGCAGTTCTTC.

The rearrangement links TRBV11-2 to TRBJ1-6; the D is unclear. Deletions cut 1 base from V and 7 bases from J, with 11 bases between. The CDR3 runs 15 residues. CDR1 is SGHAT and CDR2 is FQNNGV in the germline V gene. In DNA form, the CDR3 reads TGTGCCAGCAGCTTAGTTTACAGCCCGAATTCACCCCTCCACTTT. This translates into CASSLVYSPNSPLHF.

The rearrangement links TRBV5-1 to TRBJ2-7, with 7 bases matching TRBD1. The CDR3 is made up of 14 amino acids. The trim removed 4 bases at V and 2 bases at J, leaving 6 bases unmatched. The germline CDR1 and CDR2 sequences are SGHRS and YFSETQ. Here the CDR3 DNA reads TGCGCCAGCAGCCTGGGACAGCTGACCTACGAGCAGTACTTC. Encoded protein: CASSLGQLTYEQYF.